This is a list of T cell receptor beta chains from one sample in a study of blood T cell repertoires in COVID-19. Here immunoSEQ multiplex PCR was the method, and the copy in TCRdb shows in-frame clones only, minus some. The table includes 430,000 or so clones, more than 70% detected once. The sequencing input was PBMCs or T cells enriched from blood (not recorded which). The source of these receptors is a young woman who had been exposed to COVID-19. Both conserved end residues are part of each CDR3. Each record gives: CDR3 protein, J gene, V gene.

CDR3aa: CASSLEPGRAKNIQYF
j_gene: TRBJ2-4
v_gene: TRBV5-1

CDR3aa: CATSDLPPQGLNYGYTF
j_gene: TRBJ1-2
v_gene: TRBV24-1

CDR3aa: CASSLRHNEQFF
j_gene: TRBJ2-1
v_gene: TRBV28

CDR3aa: CASSTRGRIETQYF
j_gene: TRBJ2-5
v_gene: TRBV19

CDR3aa: CASSYGLAGGTDTQYF
j_gene: TRBJ2-3
v_gene: TRBV5-6

CDR3aa: CASSPGTTNYGYTF
j_gene: TRBJ1-2
v_gene: TRBV11-1

CDR3aa: CASSPPGLAGAYEQYF
j_gene: TRBJ2-7
v_gene: TRBV5-1

CDR3aa: CASSHRDFQETQYF
j_gene: TRBJ2-5
v_gene: TRBV7-8

CDR3aa: CASTESGAYEQYF
j_gene: TRBJ2-7
v_gene: TRBV28

CDR3aa: CASSLGTGGPNTIYF
j_gene: TRBJ1-3
v_gene: TRBV7-2

CDR3aa: CASAPAGGGISVEAFF
j_gene: TRBJ1-1
v_gene: TRBV25-1

CDR3aa: CASRSSDRSYEQYF
j_gene: TRBJ2-7
v_gene: TRBV28

CDR3aa: CASSFQAGGTDTQYF
j_gene: TRBJ2-3
v_gene: TRBV28

CDR3aa: CASTGMYNEQFF
j_gene: TRBJ2-1
v_gene: TRBV12-3/TRBV12-4

CDR3aa: CASSLSRQGVGNEQFF
j_gene: TRBJ2-1
v_gene: TRBV27

CDR3aa: CASSFGARTGELFF
j_gene: TRBJ2-2
v_gene: TRBV28

CDR3aa: CASSPGGTGANVLTF
j_gene: TRBJ2-6
v_gene: TRBV18

CDR3aa: CASSLLQSSTDTQYF
j_gene: TRBJ2-3
v_gene: TRBV27

CDR3aa: CASRRDRPTIYEQYF
j_gene: TRBJ2-7
v_gene: TRBV11-1

CDR3aa: CASSAQGLNTEAFF
j_gene: TRBJ1-1
v_gene: TRBV14

CDR3aa: CASRRAGGSYNEQFF
j_gene: TRBJ2-1
v_gene: TRBV6-6

CDR3aa: CASSLAPSVRPEANEKLFF
j_gene: TRBJ1-4
v_gene: TRBV7-9

CDR3aa: CASSGGTSGSYEQYF
j_gene: TRBJ2-7
v_gene: TRBV28

CDR3aa: CASSYSMSDSETQYF
j_gene: TRBJ2-5
v_gene: TRBV6-5

CDR3aa: CASSQVWDRLDEQYF
j_gene: TRBJ2-7
v_gene: TRBV4-1

CDR3aa: CASGMGLRGYTF
j_gene: TRBJ1-2
v_gene: TRBV28

CDR3aa: CASSLASPLEQYF
j_gene: TRBJ2-7
v_gene: TRBV7-2

CDR3aa: CASSLFQGDTEQFF
j_gene: TRBJ2-1
v_gene: TRBV5-6

CDR3aa: CASSLVGRGSYNEQFF
j_gene: TRBJ2-1
v_gene: TRBV5-1

CDR3aa: CASSPSGRATDTQYF
j_gene: TRBJ2-3
v_gene: TRBV19

CDR3aa: CASSPPSVSEKLFF
j_gene: TRBJ1-4
v_gene: TRBV18

CDR3aa: CAISESLTSGRTAKNIQYF
j_gene: TRBJ2-4
v_gene: TRBV10-3

CDR3aa: CASSQETSAYGYTF
j_gene: TRBJ1-2
v_gene: TRBV4-2

CDR3aa: CAISEPGQGMSDEQFF
j_gene: TRBJ2-1
v_gene: TRBV10-3

CDR3aa: CASSLVARDRGYEQYF
j_gene: TRBJ2-7
v_gene: TRBV27

CDR3aa: CASRPPGNSPLHF
j_gene: TRBJ1-6
v_gene: TRBV28

CDR3aa: CASSQGPGTSGGVTDTQYF
j_gene: TRBJ2-3
v_gene: TRBV4-2

CDR3aa: CASSLDLRGYGYTF
j_gene: TRBJ1-2
v_gene: TRBV7-2

CDR3aa: CASAGHNSPLHF
j_gene: TRBJ1-6
v_gene: TRBV28

CDR3aa: CASSPGGQGTYEQYF
j_gene: TRBJ2-7
v_gene: TRBV18

CDR3aa: CASSAGLGKLFF
j_gene: TRBJ1-4
v_gene: TRBV19

CDR3aa: CASSSGQPYGYTF
j_gene: TRBJ1-2
v_gene: TRBV14

CDR3aa: CASSPRTGNYGYTF
j_gene: TRBJ1-2
v_gene: TRBV5-1

CDR3aa: CASSLSTSGTDTQYF
j_gene: TRBJ2-3
v_gene: TRBV9

CDR3aa: CASSLGVGPHRTDTQYF
j_gene: TRBJ2-3
v_gene: TRBV5-1

CDR3aa: CASSPDSPYEQYF
j_gene: TRBJ2-7
v_gene: TRBV7-9

CDR3aa: CATSREPGSGITYEQYF
j_gene: TRBJ2-7
v_gene: TRBV15

CDR3aa: CSVELAGGETQYF
j_gene: TRBJ2-5
v_gene: TRBV29-1

CDR3aa: CASSFYALNSGNTEAFF
j_gene: TRBJ1-1
v_gene: TRBV7-2

CDR3aa: CASSPGPTNTGELFF
j_gene: TRBJ2-2
v_gene: TRBV5-1

CDR3aa: CASSYGEASDTQYF
j_gene: TRBJ2-3
v_gene: TRBV6-5

CDR3aa: CASSKSGTDSQGQYF
j_gene: TRBJ2-7
v_gene: TRBV7-9